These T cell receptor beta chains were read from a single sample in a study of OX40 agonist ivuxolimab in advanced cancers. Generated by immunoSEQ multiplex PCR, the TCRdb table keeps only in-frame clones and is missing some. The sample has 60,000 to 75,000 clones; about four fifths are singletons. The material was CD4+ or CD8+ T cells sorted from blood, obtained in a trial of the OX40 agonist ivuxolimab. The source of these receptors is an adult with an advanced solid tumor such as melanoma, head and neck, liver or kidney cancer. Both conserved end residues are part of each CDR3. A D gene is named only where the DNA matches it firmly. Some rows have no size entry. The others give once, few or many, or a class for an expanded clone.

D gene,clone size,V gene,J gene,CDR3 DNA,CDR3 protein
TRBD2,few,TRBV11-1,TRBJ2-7,TGTGCCAGCAGCAACCCATCCCGGGGGGGAGAGCAGTACTTC,CASSNPSRGGEQYF
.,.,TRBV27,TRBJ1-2,TGTGCCAGCAGTTCTCTACGGACAGTCGATGGCTACACCTTC,CASSSLRTVDGYTF
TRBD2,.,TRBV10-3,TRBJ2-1,TGTGCCCTCCTGACTAGCCACAATGAGCAGTTCTTC,CALLTSHNEQFF
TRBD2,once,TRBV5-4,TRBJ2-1,TGTGCCAGCAGCCCCCGGGGGCGGGGACTAGCGGCATACAATGAGCAGTTCTTC,CASSPRGRGLAAYNEQFF
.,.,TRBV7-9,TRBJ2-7,TGTGCCAGCAGCCCACCTATGGAGCCCTACGAGCAGTACTTC,CASSPPMEPYEQYF
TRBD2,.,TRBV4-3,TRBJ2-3,TGCGCCAGCAGCCAACAAGCGGGGGGGCGCACAGATACGCAGTATTTT,CASSQQAGGRTDTQYF
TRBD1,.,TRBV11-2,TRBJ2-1,TGTGCCAGCAGCTACTCGACAGGGAAGGATGAGCAGTTCTTC,CASSYSTGKDEQFF
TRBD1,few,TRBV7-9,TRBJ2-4,TGTGCCAGCAGCTTAGGTGGACAGGGCCACAAAAACATTCAGTACTTC,CASSLGGQGHKNIQYF
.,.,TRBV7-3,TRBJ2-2,TGTGCCAGCAGCTCATCCCCTCAGCGCACCGGGGAGCTGTTTTTT,CASSSSPQRTGELFF
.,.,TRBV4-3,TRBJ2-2,TGCGCCAGCAGCCAAGGCACTCCGAACACCGGGGAGCTGTTTTTT,CASSQGTPNTGELFF
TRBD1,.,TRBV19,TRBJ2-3,TGTGCCAGTAGTATCGGGTCAGGGGGCTGGGGAGATACGCAGTATTTT,CASSIGSGGWGDTQYF
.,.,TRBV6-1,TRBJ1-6,TGTGCCAGCAGCCTCCTCAGACAAGACTATTCACCCCTCCACTTT,CASSLLRQDYSPLHF
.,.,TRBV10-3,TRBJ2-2,TGTGCCATCAGTGAGTCAGCGGTAACCGGGGAGCTGTTTTTT,CAISESAVTGELFF
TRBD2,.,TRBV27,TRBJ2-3,TGTGCCAGCAGTTTATTAGGCCTAGCGGGAATGAATACGCAGTATTTT,CASSLLGLAGMNTQYF
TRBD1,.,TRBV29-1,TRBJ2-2,TGCAGCGCGGTTCAGGGGGCTAACGGGGAGCTGTTTTTT,CSAVQGANGELFF
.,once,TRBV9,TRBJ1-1,TGTGCCAGCAGCGTAGCTTTGGACACTGAAGCTTTCTTT,CASSVALDTEAFF
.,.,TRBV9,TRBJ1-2,TGTGCCAGCAGCGTAGCACTAGAGGGCTATGGCTACACCTTC,CASSVALEGYGYTF
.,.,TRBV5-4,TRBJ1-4,TGCGCCAGCAGCCAAGACGGAGCAACTAATGAAAAACTGTTTTTT,CASSQDGATNEKLFF
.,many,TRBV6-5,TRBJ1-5,TGTGCCAGCAGTTACGATGGGCGGCAGCCCCAGCATTTT,CASSYDGRQPQHF
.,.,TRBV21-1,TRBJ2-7,TGTGCCAGCAGCAAATCCCAAACTTCCGGGACATCTCGCTACGAGCAGTACTTC,CASSKSQTSGTSRYEQYF
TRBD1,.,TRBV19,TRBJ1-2,TGTGCCAGTAGTGCCTGGACAGGGGGCTATGGCTACACCTTC,CASSAWTGGYGYTF
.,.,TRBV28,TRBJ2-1,TGTGCCAGCAGCCTTAGCGGTTACTCCTACAATGAGCAGTTCTTC,CASSLSGYSYNEQFF
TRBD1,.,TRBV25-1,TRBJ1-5,TGTGCCAACACAGGGGTCTTTAGCAATCAGCCCCAGCATTTT,CANTGVFSNQPQHF
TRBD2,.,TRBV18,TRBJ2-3,TGTGCCAGCTCACCCGCCCGGCGGGGGTGGGGAGATACGCAGTATTTT,CASSPARRGWGDTQYF
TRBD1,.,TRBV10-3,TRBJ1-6,TGTGCCATCAGTCCGGGACAGGGGTTTGGCTCACCCCTCCACTTT,CAISPGQGFGSPLHF
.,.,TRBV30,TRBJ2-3,TGTGCCTGGAGTGTACTTGACGGTCGCACAGATACGCAGTATTTT,CAWSVLDGRTDTQYF
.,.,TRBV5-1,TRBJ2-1,TGCGCCAGCAGCTTGGGGTCAGGCTATGGGGAGCAGTTCTTC,CASSLGSGYGEQFF
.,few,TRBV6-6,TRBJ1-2,TGTGCCAGCAGCCCTGGACACCCTGCTAACTATGGCTACACCTTC,CASSPGHPANYGYTF
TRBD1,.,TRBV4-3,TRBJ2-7,TGCGCCAGCAGCCAAGATTTTACTCCAGGGGGACGATCCTCCTACGAGCAGTACTTC,CASSQDFTPGGRSSYEQYF
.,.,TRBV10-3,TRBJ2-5,TGTGCCATCAGGGCCGGGGGAGGGGGTATGGGGCAAGAGACCCAGTACTTC,CAIRAGGGGMGQETQYF
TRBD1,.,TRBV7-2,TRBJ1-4,TGTGCCAGCAGCTTACAGGGGGCAAGTGAAAAACTGTTTTTT,CASSLQGASEKLFF
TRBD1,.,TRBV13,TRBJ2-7,TGTGCCAGCAGTTTTCCGGGACAGGGGTCCCCCTACGAGCAGTACTTC,CASSFPGQGSPYEQYF
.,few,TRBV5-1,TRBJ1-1,TGCGCCAGCAGCTTGGAGGGGTTGAACACTGAAGCTTTCTTT,CASSLEGLNTEAFF
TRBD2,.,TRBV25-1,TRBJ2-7,TGTGCCAGCACCCCCCGCGGGGGAAGCTACGAGCAGTACTTC,CASTPRGGSYEQYF
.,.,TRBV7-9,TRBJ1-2,TGTGCCAGCAGCTTAGTTGGGAGCTCTAACTATGGCTACACCTTC,CASSLVGSSNYGYTF
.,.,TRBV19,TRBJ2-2,TGTGCCAGTAGTATTGACAGGGACTACGGGCTGTTTTTT,CASSIDRDYGLFF
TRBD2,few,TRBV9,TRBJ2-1,TGTGCCAGCAGCCCTATCCGGACTAGCGGGAGTAATGAGCAGTTCTTC,CASSPIRTSGSNEQFF
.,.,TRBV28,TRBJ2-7,TGTGCCAGCAGTTTATGGGCGAGCTCCTACGAGCAGTACTTC,CASSLWASSYEQYF
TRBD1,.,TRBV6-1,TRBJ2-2,TGTGCCAGCAGTGTCGACAGGGCGGCTTTGGGGGAGCTGTTTTTT,CASSVDRAALGELFF
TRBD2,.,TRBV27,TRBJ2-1,TGTGCCAGCAGTTTGCTAGGGACTAGCGGGTACAATGAGCAGTTCTTC,CASSLLGTSGYNEQFF
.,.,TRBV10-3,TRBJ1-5,TGTGCCATCAGTGAGTCAGGGGGGATTCGCAATCAGCCCCAGCATTTT,CAISESGGIRNQPQHF
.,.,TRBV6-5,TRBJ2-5,TGTGCCAGCACCCGAGGGCCGCGGGAAGAGACCCAGTACTTC,CASTRGPREETQYF
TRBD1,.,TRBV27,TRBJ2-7,TGTGCCAGCAGTTCTAAGGGGTGGGACAGGGGGTACGAGCAGTACTTC,CASSSKGWDRGYEQYF
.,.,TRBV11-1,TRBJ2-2,TGTGCCAGCAGCTCCCAAGCCGGGGGCACCGGGGAGCTGTTTTTT,CASSSQAGGTGELFF
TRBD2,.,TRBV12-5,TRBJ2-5,TGTGCTAGTGTGCCGGGAGGGGAGGAGACCCAGTACTTC,CASVPGGEETQYF
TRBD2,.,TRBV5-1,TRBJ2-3,TGCGCCAGCAGCTTGGGACGGGAGGGGGATACGCAGTATTTT,CASSLGREGDTQYF
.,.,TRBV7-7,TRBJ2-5,TGTGCTAGCAGCTTGGGGACGGGGCAAGAGACCCAGTACTTC,CASSLGTGQETQYF
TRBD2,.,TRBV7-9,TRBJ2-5,TGTGCCAGCAGCAAACAGAGCGGGGAAGAGACCCAGTACTTC,CASSKQSGEETQYF
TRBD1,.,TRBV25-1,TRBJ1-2,TGTGCCAGCAGTGAGGGGGGACAGGGGGCGGATGGCTACACCTTC,CASSEGGQGADGYTF
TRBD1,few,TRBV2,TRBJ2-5,TGTGCCAGCTCCTATGCAGGGGGCTTGGAGACCCAGTACTTC,CASSYAGGLETQYF
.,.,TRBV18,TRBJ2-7,TGTGCCAGCTCACCACCGTCGCAGGGAGGCTACGAGCAGTACTTC,CASSPPSQGGYEQYF
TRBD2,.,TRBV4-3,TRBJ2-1,TGCGCCAGCAGCCGAGCGGGAGGACCCTACAATGAGCAGTTCTTC,CASSRAGGPYNEQFF
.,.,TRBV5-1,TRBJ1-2,TGCGCCAGCAGCGTCGGGATACAAGACTATGGCTACACCTTC,CASSVGIQDYGYTF
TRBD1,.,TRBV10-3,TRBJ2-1,TGTGCCAGCGTAGGGGGCTTTCTTTTGATCTTC,CASVGGFLLIF
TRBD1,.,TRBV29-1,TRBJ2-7,TGCAGCGTCCGGACAGGTTCTCATGGCTACGAGCAGTACTTC,CSVRTGSHGYEQYF
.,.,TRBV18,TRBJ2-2,TGTGCCAGCTCACTTGGACAGTTCGAGGAGCTGTTTTTT,CASSLGQFEELFF
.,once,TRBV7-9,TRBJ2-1,TGTGCCAGCAGCTTAGTGGGGACCTACAATGAGCAGTTCTTC,CASSLVGTYNEQFF
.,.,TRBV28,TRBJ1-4,TGTGCCAGCAGTTCCCCCCGGGGTGCGAGGGAAAAACTGTTTTTT,CASSSPRGAREKLFF